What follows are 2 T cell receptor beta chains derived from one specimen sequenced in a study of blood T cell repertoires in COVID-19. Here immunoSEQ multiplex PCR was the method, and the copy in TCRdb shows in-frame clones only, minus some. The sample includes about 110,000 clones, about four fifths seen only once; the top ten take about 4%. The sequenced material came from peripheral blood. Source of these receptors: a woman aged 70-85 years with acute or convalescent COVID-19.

CDR3 nucleotide sequence: TGTGCCAGCATTCACTCAGGGGGAGAGACCCAGTACTTC. This sequence encodes CASIHSGGETQYF. The rearrangement uses TRBV25-1 and TRBJ2-5; 7 nucleotides match TRBD1. The CDR3 is made up of 13 amino acids. CDR1 MGHDK and CDR2 SYGVNS come from the germline V gene. The junction had 6 bases not matched to a gene; V was cut back by 7 bases and J by 4 bases.

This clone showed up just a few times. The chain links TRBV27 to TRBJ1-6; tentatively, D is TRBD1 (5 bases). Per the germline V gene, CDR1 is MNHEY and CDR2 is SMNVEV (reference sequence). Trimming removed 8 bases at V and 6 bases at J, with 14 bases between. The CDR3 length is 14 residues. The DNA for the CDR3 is TGTGCCAGCGGGGCCCGGGCCTTTAATTCACCCCTCCACTTT. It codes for CASGARAFNSPLHF.